These T cell receptor beta chains were read from a single sample in a study of shared clonotypes between healthy human individuals. Sequencing was performed with immunoSEQ multiplex PCR; in TCRdb, only in-frame clones are kept and a portion is missing. The sample has about half a million clones, roughly three quarters seen once. The sequenced sample consisted of PBMCs. These receptors were taken from a woman aged 40 to 49 in good health. Some clones in this sample may be carry-over from other donors' samples. Both conserved end residues are part of each CDR3. A D gene is named only where the DNA matches it firmly. Size values are once, few and many counts, or a class for expanded clones, and some rows have none.

clone_size j_call v_call d_call cdr3_nt cdr3_aa
. TRBJ2-7 TRBV19 TRBD2 TGTGCCAGTACCCCGACCCCTAGCGGGGGGGTGCAGTACTTC CASTPTPSGGVQYF
once TRBJ2-2 TRBV4-1 . TGCGCCAGCAGCCACGACATCTACACGAACACCGGGGAGCTGTTTTTT CASSHDIYTNTGELFF
. TRBJ1-2 TRBV10-3 . TGTGCCATCAGGGCGCAGGGCTCTCCCTATGGCTACACCTTC CAIRAQGSPYGYTF
. TRBJ2-7 TRBV7-2 . TGTGCCAGCAGCTTACCCCCTAGGGACCTAGGGCAGTACTTC CASSLPPRDLGQYF
. TRBJ1-1 TRBV5-2 . TGTGCCAGCAGCCAAGGTTTAGGGGACACTGAAGCTTTCTTT CASSQGLGDTEAFF
. TRBJ2-7 TRBV5-5 . TGTGCCAGCAGCTCCAATAGTAGGCAGTACTTC CASSSNSRQYF
. TRBJ2-5 TRBV28 TRBD2 TGTGCCAGCAGCCGGGGGGGGGCCGTAGTAGAGACCCAGTACTTC CASSRGGAVVETQYF
once TRBJ1-1 TRBV7-2 . TGTGCCAGCAGCTTAAGTGTGGGGACGGAAGCTTTCTTT CASSLSVGTEAFF
. TRBJ2-5 TRBV20-1 . TGCAGTGCTAGAGAGACAGAGACCCAGTACTTC CSARETETQYF
. TRBJ2-1 TRBV6-1 . TGTGCCAGCAGTGCGGGGCTAGTGTATGAGCAGTTCTTC CASSAGLVYEQFF